This is a list of T cell receptor beta chains from one sample in a study of shared clonotypes between healthy human individuals. Repertoires were generated with immunoSEQ multiplex PCR, while TCRdb's copy carries only in-frame clones and drops some. Of millions of clones detected, about 95% appear once; the ten largest clones hold 0.9% to 1.4%. Input material: naive CD8+ T cells sorted from blood. The origin of the receptors is a young man in good health. Each CDR3 is given with its conserved first and last residue. The D gene is left open where the match is weak.

NA,TRBV13,TRBJ1-2,TGTGCCAGCACCGGTGGGGAGGGGCGTGTTGGCTACACCTTC,CASTGGEGRVGYTF
TRBD1,TRBV4-1,TRBJ2-7,TGCGCCAGCAGCGGGACAGGATGGTATAGTAACTCCTACGAGCAGTACTTC,CASSGTGWYSNSYEQYF
NA,TRBV27,TRBJ2-3,TGTGCCAGCAGTTTTACCGGCGGGGCGGCAGATACGCAGTATTTT,CASSFTGGAADTQYF
TRBD1,TRBV9,TRBJ2-7,TGTGCCAGCAGCGGGAGGACAGGGAACTACGAGCAGTACTTC,CASSGRTGNYEQYF
TRBD2,TRBV4-3,TRBJ2-3,TGCGCCAGCAGCCACTCAGGCGGCGGGAGTGATACGCAGTATTTT,CASSHSGGGSDTQYF
NA,TRBV30,TRBJ1-2,TGTGCCTGGAGTGTATTGGCAGAAGCTAACTATGGCTACACCTTC,CAWSVLAEANYGYTF
TRBD1,TRBV27,TRBJ2-4,TGTGCCAGCAGACAGGGGGCATTACCGAACATTCAGTACTTC,CASRQGALPNIQYF
NA,TRBV7-9,TRBJ2-3,TGTGCCAGCAGCTTAGGAGGGAGGATTCCCCTTCAAGATACGCAGTATTTT,CASSLGGRIPLQDTQYF
TRBD1,TRBV7-3,TRBJ2-2,TGTGCCAGCAGCTTACGGACAGGGGTCACCGGGGAGCTGTTTTTT,CASSLRTGVTGELFF
TRBD1,TRBV10-3,TRBJ1-2,TGTGCCATCAGTGGCGGGGGACAGGGGGTAAACTATGGCTACACCTTC,CAISGGGQGVNYGYTF
NA,TRBV27,TRBJ2-3,TGTGCCAGCAGTTCCCTGTTTGAAGATACGCAGTATTTT,CASSSLFEDTQYF
NA,TRBV6-5,TRBJ2-1,TGTGCCAGCAGTTCCCGCCCCTACAATGAGCAGTTCTTC,CASSSRPYNEQFF
NA,TRBV13,TRBJ1-2,TGTGCCAGCAGCTTAGGGGTAACAGAATATGGCTACACCTTC,CASSLGVTEYGYTF
NA,TRBV27,TRBJ2-1,TGTGCCAGCAGTTTATCACAAGGGACCTTAATGAATGAGCAGTTCTTC,CASSLSQGTLMNEQFF
NA,TRBV9,TRBJ2-3,TGTGCCAGCAGCGGGGCCCTCGGGGGTGTTAGCACAGATACGCAGTATTTT,CASSGALGGVSTDTQYF
NA,TRBV27,TRBJ1-6,TGTGCCAGCAGTTTACCCCATTCACCCCTCCACTTT,CASSLPHSPLHF